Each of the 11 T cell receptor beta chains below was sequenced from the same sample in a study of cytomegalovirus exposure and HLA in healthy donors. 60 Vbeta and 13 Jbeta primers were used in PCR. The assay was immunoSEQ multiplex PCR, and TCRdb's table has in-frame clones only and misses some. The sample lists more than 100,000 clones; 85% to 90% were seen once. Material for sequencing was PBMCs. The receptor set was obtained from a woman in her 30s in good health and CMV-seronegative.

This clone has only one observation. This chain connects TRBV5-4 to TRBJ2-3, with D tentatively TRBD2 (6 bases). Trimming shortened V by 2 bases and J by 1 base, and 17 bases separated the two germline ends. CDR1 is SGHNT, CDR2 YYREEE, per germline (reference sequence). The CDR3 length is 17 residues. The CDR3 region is CASSLMRGGGGTDTQYF. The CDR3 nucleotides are TGTGCCAGCAGCTTAATGAGGGGTGGAGGGGGCACAGATACGCAGTATTTT.

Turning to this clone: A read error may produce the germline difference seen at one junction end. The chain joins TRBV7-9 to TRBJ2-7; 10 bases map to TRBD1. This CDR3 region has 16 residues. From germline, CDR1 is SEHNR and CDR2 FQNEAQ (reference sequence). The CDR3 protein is CSSSADRGRRPYEQYF. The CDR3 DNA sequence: TGTTCCAGCAGCGCCGACAGGGGGCGCAGGCCCTACGAGCAGTACTTC. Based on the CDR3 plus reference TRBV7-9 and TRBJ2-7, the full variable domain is DTGVSQNPRHKITKRGQNVTFRCDPISEHNRLYWYRQTLGQGPEFLTYFQNEAQLEKSRLLSDRFSAERPKGSFSTLEIQRTEQGDSAMYLCSSSADRGRRPYEQYFGPGTRLTVT.

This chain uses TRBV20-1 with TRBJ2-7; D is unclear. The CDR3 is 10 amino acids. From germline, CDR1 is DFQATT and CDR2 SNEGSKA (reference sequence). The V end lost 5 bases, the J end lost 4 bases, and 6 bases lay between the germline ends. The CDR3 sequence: CSALEYEQYF. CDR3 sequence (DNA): TGCAGTGCTTTGGAGTACGAGCAGTACTTC.

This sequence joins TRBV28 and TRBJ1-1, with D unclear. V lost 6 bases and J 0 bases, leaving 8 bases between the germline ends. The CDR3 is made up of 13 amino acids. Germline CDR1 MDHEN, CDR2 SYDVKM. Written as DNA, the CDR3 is TGTGCCAGCAGCCCGAGATTGAACACTGAAGCTTTCTTT. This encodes CASSPRLNTEAFF.

CDR3 amino acids: CASSQEWLPRTDTQYF. The DNA for the CDR3 is TGTGCCAGCAGCCAAGAGTGGCTTCCCCGCACAGATACGCAGTATTTT. V usage is TRBV14 and J usage is TRBJ2-3; D gene unclear. Germline V gene lookup returns CDR1 SGHDN and CDR2 FVKESK. The ends were cut back, 0 bases at V and 1 base at J, with 11 bases in the middle. The CDR3 runs 16 residues.

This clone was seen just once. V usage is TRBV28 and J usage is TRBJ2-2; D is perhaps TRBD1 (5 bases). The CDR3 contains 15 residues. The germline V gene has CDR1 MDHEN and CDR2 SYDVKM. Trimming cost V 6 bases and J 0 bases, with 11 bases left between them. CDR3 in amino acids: CASSSGSPNTGELFF. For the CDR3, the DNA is TGTGCCAGCAGCTCAGGGTCCCCGAACACCGGGGAGCTGTTTTTT.

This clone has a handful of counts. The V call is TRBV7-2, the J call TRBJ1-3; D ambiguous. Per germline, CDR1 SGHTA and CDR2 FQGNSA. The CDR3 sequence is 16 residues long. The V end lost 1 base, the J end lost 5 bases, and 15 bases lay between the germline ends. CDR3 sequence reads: CASSLVSVLWRNTIYF. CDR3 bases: TGTGCCAGCAGCTTAGTTTCTGTTCTCTGGCGAAACACCATATATTTT.

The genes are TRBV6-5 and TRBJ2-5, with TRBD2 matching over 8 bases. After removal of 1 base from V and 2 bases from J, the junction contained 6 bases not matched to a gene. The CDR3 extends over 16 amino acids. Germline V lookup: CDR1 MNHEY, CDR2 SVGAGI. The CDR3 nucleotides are TGTGCCAGCAGTTACTTCCCCAGCGGGGGACAAGAGACCCAGTACTTC. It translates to CASSYFPSGGQETQYF.

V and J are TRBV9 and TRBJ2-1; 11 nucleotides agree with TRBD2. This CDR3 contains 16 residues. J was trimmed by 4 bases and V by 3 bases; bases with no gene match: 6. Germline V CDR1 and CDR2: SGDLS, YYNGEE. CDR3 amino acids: CASSASGTSGYNEQFF. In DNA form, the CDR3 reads TGTGCCAGCAGCGCGTCCGGGACTAGCGGTTACAATGAGCAGTTCTTC.

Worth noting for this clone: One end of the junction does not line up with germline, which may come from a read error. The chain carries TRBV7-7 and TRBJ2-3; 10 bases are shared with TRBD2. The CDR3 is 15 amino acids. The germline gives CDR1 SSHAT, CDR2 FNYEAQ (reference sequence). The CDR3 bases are TGTGCTAGCAGCGAAGGACTAGCGGTCACAGATACGCAGTATTTT. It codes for CASSEGLAVTDTQYF. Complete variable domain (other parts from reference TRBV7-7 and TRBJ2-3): GAGVSQSPRYKVTKRGQDVTLRCDPISSHATLYWYQQALGQGPEFLTYFNYEAQPDKSGLPSDRFSAERPEGSISTLTIQRTEQRDSAMYRCASSEGLAVTDTQYFGPGTRLTVL.

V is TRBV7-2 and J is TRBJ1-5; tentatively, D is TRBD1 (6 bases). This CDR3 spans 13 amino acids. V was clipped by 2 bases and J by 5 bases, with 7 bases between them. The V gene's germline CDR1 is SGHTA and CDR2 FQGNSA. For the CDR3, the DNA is TGTGCCAGCAGCTTAAACAGGGATCAGCCCCAGCATTTT. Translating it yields CASSLNRDQPQHF.